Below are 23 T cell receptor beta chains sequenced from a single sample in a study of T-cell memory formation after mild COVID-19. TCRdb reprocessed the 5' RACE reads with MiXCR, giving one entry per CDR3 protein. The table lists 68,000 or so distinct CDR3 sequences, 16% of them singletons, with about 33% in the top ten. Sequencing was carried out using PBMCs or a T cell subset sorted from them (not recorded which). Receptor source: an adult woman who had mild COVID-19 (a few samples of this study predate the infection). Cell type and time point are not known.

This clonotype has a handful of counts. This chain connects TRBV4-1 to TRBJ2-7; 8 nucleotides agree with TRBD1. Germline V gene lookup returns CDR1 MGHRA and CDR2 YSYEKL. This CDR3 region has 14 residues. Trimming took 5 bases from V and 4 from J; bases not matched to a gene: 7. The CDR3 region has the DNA TGCGCCAGCAGCACCCGGACAGGGTCTTACGAGCAGTACTTC. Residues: CASSTRTGSYEQYF.

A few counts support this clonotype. This CDR3 is CASSVEVTGETGELFF. The DNA of the CDR3 is TGTGCCAGCAGCGTAGAGGTGACAGGGGAAACCGGGGAGCTGTTTTTT. The chain carries TRBV9 and TRBJ2-2, with TRBD1 matching 8 bases. In germline, CDR1 is SGDLS, CDR2 YYNGEE. The CDR3 is 16 residues long. V lost 0 bases and J lost 5; bases outside the gene matches: 6.

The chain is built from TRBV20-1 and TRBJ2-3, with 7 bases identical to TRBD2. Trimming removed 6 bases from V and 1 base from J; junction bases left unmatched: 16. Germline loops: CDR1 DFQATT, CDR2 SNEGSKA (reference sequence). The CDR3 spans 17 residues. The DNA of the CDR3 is TGCAGTGCCCCTAGCTGGGGAGGGCCTAGGGGCACAGATACGCAGTATTTT. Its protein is CSAPSWGGPRGTDTQYF.

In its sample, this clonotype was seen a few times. This CDR3 is CASSEGEGADEQYF. CDR3 DNA: TGTGCCAGCAGTGAAGGGGAGGGGGCCGACGAGCAGTACTTC. This sequence joins TRBV6-1 and TRBJ2-7, with D possibly being TRBD1 or TRBD2 (7 bases each). V lost 1 base and J 5 bases, leaving 12 bases between the germline ends. This CDR3 region has 14 residues. Germline V gene data show CDR1 as MNHNS and CDR2 as SASEGT.

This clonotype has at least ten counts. Here the CDR3 DNA reads TGTGCCAGCAGCTTAGATAAGGGGGCCCCTCCGTTCTTC. As protein: CASSLDKGAPPFF. The chain combines TRBV11-2 with TRBJ2-1; TRBD1 matches at 7 bases. CDR3 length: 13 amino acids. Germline V CDR1 and CDR2: SGHAT, FQNNGV. Trimming cost V 0 bases and J 15 bases; bases outside gene matches: 8.

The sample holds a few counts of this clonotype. The CDR3 sequence: CASMEGASSYEQYF. In DNA, the CDR3 is TGCGCCAGCATGGAGGGGGCATCGTCCTACGAGCAGTACTTC. V and J are TRBV5-1 and TRBJ2-7; tentatively, D is TRBD1 (7 bases). This CDR3 has 14 residues. Germline V lookup: CDR1 SGHRS, CDR2 YFSETQ. Trimming pared 6 bases from V and 1 base from J, leaving 14 bases between.

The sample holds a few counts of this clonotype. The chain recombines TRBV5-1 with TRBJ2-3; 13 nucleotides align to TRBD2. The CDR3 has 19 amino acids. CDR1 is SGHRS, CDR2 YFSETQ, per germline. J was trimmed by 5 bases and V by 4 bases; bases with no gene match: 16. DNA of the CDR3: TGCGCCAGCAGCCTCCTATATACTGGACTAGCGGGGGTGGAAGATACGCAGTATTTT. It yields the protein CASSLLYTGLAGVEDTQYF.

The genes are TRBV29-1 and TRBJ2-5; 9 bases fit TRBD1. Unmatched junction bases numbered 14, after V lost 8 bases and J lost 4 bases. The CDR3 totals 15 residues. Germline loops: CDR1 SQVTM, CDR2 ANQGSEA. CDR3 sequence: CSMTRTGEAGETQYF. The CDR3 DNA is TGCAGCATGACTCGGACAGGGGAGGCGGGAGAGACCCAGTACTTC. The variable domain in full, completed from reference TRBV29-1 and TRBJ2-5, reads SAVISQKPSRDICQRGTSLTIQCQVDSQVTMMFWYRQQPGQSLTLIATANQGSEATYESGFVIDKFPISRPNLTFSTLTVSNMSPEDSSIYLCSMTRTGEAGETQYFGPGTRLLVL.

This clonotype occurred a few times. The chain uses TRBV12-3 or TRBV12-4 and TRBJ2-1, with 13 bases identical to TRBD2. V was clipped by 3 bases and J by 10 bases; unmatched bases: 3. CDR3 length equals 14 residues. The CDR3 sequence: CASSLALAGGEQFF. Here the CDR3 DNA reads TGTGCCAGCAGTTTGGCACTAGCGGGAGGGGAGCAGTTCTTC.

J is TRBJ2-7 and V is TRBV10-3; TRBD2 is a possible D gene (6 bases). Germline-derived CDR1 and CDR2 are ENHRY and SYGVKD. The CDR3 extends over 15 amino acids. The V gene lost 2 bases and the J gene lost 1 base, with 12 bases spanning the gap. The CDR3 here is CAISEGGRTSYEQYF. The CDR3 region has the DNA TGTGCCATCAGTGAGGGGGGGAGGACGTCCTACGAGCAGTACTTC.

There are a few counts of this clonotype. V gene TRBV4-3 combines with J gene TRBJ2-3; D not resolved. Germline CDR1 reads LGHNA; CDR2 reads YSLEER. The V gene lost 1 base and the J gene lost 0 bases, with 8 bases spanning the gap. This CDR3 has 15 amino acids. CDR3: CASSQAAPSTDTQYF. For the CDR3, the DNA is TGCGCCAGCAGCCAAGCGGCGCCTAGCACAGATACGCAGTATTTT.

The CDR3 loop reads CASSSGSSYEQYF. The CDR3 nucleotides are TGTGCCAGCAGCTCCGGGAGTTCCTACGAGCAGTACTTC. V gene TRBV7-9 combines with J gene TRBJ2-7; the D gene is possibly TRBD2 (6 bases). Per germline, CDR1 SEHNR and CDR2 FQNEAQ (reference sequence). The CDR3 runs 13 residues. V lost 4 bases, J lost 1 base, and 8 bases lay in between. Supplemented by reference TRBV7-9 and TRBJ2-7, the full variable domain reads DTGVSQNPRHKITKRGQNVTFRCDPISEHNRLYWYRQTLGQGPEFLTYFQNEAQLEKSRLLSDRFSAERPKGSFSTLEIQRTEQGDSAMYLCASSSGSSYEQYFGPGTRLTVT.

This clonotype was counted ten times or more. CDR3 sequence: CASSLRGFSSTDTQYF. The CDR3, as DNA: TGTGCCAGCAGCCTCCGCGGGTTTTCTAGCACAGATACGCAGTATTTT. This rearrangement joins TRBV7-8 to TRBJ2-3, with D perhaps TRBD2 (5 bases). V was trimmed by 5 bases and J by 0 bases, leaving 15 bases between them. The germline CDR1 and CDR2 sequences are SGHVS and FQNEAQ. The CDR3 contains 16 residues.

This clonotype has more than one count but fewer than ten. DNA for the CDR3: TGTGCCAGCAGTTTATCCAGGGTACACGAGCAGTACTTC. It codes for CASSLSRVHEQYF. V gene TRBV12-3 or TRBV12-4 combines with J gene TRBJ2-7, with a possible D match to TRBD1 (5 bases). The CDR3 totals 13 residues. V gave up 2 bases and J gave up 5 bases, with 10 bases separating them.

The CDR3 is CASSRSSGNEQYF. The CDR3 bases are TGTGCCAGCAGCCGCTCGTCGGGGAACGAGCAGTACTTC. The chain links TRBV27 to TRBJ2-7; possibly TRBD2 for D (5 bases). The V end was cut by 6 bases, the J end by 5 bases, with 14 bases between. CDR1 MNHEY and CDR2 SMNVEV come from the germline V gene (reference sequence). The CDR3 length is 13 residues.

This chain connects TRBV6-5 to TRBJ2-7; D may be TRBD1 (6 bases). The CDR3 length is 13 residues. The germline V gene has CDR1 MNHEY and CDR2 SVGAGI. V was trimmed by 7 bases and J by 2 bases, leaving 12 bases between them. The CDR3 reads CASKGQNTYEQYF. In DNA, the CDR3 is TGTGCCAGCAAAGGACAGAATACCTACGAGCAGTACTTC.

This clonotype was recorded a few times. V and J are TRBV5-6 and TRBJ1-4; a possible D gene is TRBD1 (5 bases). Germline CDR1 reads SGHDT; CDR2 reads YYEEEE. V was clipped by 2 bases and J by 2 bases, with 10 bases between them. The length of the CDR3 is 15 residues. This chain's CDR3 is CASSLGARTNEKLFF. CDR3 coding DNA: TGTGCCAGCAGCTTAGGGGCGCGGACTAATGAAAAACTGTTTTTT.

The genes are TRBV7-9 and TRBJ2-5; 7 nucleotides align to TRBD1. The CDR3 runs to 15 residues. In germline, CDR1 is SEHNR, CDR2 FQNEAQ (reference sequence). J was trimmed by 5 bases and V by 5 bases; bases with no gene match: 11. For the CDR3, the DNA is TGTGCCAGCAGCGAGATGGACAGGACAAGGGAGACCCAGTACTTC. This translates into CASSEMDRTRETQYF.

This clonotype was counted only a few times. Written as DNA, the CDR3 is TGCAGCGTTGACTCTAGCGCCGGTGACATTCAGTACTTC. It codes for CSVDSSAGDIQYF. This chain joins TRBV29-1 and TRBJ2-4; a possible D gene is TRBD2 (6 bases). Germline V gives CDR1 SQVTM, CDR2 ANQGSEA. Trimming left V 3 bases short and J 8 bases short, with 14 bases between. The CDR3 totals 13 residues.

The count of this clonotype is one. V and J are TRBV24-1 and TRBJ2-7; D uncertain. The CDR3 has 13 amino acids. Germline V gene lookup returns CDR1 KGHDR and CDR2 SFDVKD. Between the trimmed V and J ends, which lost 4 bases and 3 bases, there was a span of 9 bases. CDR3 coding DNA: TGTGCCACCAGTGAAGACCTGGACTACGAGCAGTACTTC. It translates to CATSEDLDYEQYF.

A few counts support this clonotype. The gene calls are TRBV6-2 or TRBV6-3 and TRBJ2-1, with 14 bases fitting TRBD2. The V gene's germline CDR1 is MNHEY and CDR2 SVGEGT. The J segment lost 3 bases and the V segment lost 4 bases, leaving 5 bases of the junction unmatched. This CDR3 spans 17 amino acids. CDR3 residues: CASSSGTSGSFYNEQFF. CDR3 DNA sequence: TGTGCCAGCAGTTCCGGGACTAGCGGGAGTTTCTACAATGAGCAGTTCTTC.

CDR3 DNA: TGCAGCGTGATCCGGGACAGGGAAGGGAACACTGAAGCTTTCTTT. It translates to CSVIRDREGNTEAFF. The rearrangement links TRBV29-1 to TRBJ1-1; 9 positions agree with TRBD1. The CDR3 has 15 residues. V trimming: 6 bases; J trimming: 1 base; junction bases outside the gene matches: 9. Per the germline V gene, CDR1 is SQVTM and CDR2 is ANQGSEA.

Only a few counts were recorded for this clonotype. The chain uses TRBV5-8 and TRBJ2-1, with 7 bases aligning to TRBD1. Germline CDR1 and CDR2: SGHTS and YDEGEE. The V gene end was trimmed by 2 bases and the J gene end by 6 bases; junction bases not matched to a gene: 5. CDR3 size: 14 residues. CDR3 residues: CASSLDTGVNEQFF. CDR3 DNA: TGTGCCAGCAGCTTAGATACAGGGGTCAATGAGCAGTTCTTC.